The clone carrying this T cell receptor (beta chain) has only one observation. The assay was immunoSEQ multiplex PCR, and TCRdb's table has in-frame clones only and misses some. The sample includes about 340,000 clones, around nine tenths of them seen just once. This sample was included in a study of blood T cell repertoires in COVID-19. Study-wide background: Sources were T cells, B-cell-depleted T cells, or PBMCs; the material itself was cDNA or gDNA.

CDR3 length: 15 residues. Germline CDR1 is PRHDT and CDR2 is FYEKMQ (reference sequence). Trimming took 5 bases from V and 3 from J; bases not matched to a gene: 8. What was sequenced was peripheral blood. This clonotype was obtained from a woman aged 60-75 years with COVID-19, enrolled during active disease. The chain is built from TRBV13 and TRBJ2-7; 9 nucleotides agree with TRBD1. The CDR3 DNA is TGTGCCAGCAGCCGATCCGGGACAGGGAGCTACGAGCAGTACTTC. Translation gives CASSRSGTGSYEQYF.